This T cell receptor beta chain appears in the sequencing data of a study of blood T cell repertoires in COVID-19. The ends lost 5 bases at V and 3 bases at J; junction bases unmatched: 2. The CDR3 is 15 residues long. From germline, CDR1 is SNHLY and CDR2 FYNNEI. Assay used: immunoSEQ multiplex PCR; TCRdb lists only in-frame clones, some missing. Seen here are 300,000 to 350,000 clones, 80% to 95% observed once, and the top ten hold approximately 7.5%. Regarding this clone: The same CDR3 also results from other DNA sequences found in this sample.

This TCR was recovered from a woman between 25 and 40 years old with COVID-19, enrolled during active disease. Sequencing was done on a sample of peripheral blood. The V call is TRBV2, the J call TRBJ2-1, with 12 bases matching TRBD2. CDR3 amino acids: CASSLTSGSYNEQFF. The CDR3 DNA reads as TGTGCCAGCAGTTTGACTAGCGGGAGCTACAATGAGCAGTTCTTC.